This T cell receptor (beta chain) derives from a study of beta chain features in type 1 diabetes (dated by TCRdb to between 2018 and 2020). General notes on the study: Mean age, gender distribution, total cell number and subset yield did not differ between patients and healthy donors. Across all samples, about 110 million sorted cells were examined, and cell number per subset correlated strongly with RNA yield. Regulatory and stem cell-like memory subsets were obtained from only 8 patients and roughly 8 healthy donors, while naive and central memory subsets were obtained from all 30 or so donors. The study compared the TCRB repertoires of sorted circulating CD4+ T cell subsets in recently diagnosed type 1 diabetes patients with those in matched healthy donors. The full study reports these points: Because small numbers of individuals were included in the HLA sub-analyses, any influence of HLA type on TCRB rearrangement was left unresolved. At VDJ recombination sites, type 1 diabetes patients had fewer insertions and more deleted nucleotides, which implies abnormalities in thymic rearrangement. Type 1 diabetes patients showed a moderate but significant shortening of TCRB CDR3 length in all four CD4+ subsets. The naive, central memory and regulatory TCRB repertoires appeared to resemble one another more closely among patients than among healthy donors. Shorter templates might have been favored by PCR, but patient and control samples were amplified and corrected together, so both groups would have been affected equally by any skew. Because cDNA was sequenced instead of genomic DNA, activated cells with high expression could be over-represented, although the groups did not differ in activation or CD3 levels.

This clone showed up just a few times. The antigen it binds to is not known. No quality values exist for individual bases; no much larger clone is one base distant. Each donor gave one peripheral blood draw, approximately 100 mL on average, collected into heparinised tubes. A BD FACSAria II was used to sort naive, central memory, regulatory and stem cell-like memory CD4+ T cells with a panel that included CD45RO, CCR7, CD25, CD127, CD95 and CD27. Every sorted population had a purity above 98%. PBMCs were separated immediately by Lymphoprep density gradient centrifugation and were stained directly, without being cultured. So that batch effects would be minimized, each experiment stained and sorted samples in pairs, pairing one healthy donor with one patient. The entire isolated RNA was reverse transcribed using the High Capacity cDNA Reverse Transcription Kit, and thus expressed TCRB transcripts were sequenced. Naive, central memory and regulatory T cell samples underwent deep immunoSEQ sequencing, averaging approximately 3.3 million total reads per sample. Sorted cells were lysed in RLT buffer and RNA was extracted with DNase-treated RNeasy Micro or Mini kits, depending on cell number. Each cell subset was processed on its own to prevent cross-contamination, while patient and healthy donor samples were processed together. The immunoSEQ multiplex PCR was used to amplify TCRB sequences from cDNA, generating 87-bp fragments that spanned the CDR3 region. Sequencing of the amplicons was done on the Illumina HiSeq platform. On the study's bioinformatics: Synthetic template baselines were used to correct PCR bias computationally, reads within Hamming distance 2 were collapsed together, and singletons that could not be merged were discarded. Reads were aligned against IMGT so that V, D and J genes, CDR3 length and insertions or deletions at six rearrangement sites could be assigned. Within each subset, clonotype counts were normalized to sorted cell number, and only after that were true diversity and Gini coefficients computed with the tcR R package. The overlap coefficient, calculated on TCRB nucleotide sequences, was used to quantify repertoire sharing. Entries here come from immuneACCESS through TCRdb and include only in-frame sequences with V and J called. Some clones fail to appear in such tables; in the studies checked, an unresolved V gene covers under half of the shortfall, and the cause of the remainder is unknown. The D gene and trimming were derived from the DNA, and the V and J assignments and clone size from that table. This sample has approximately 70,000 clones in its table, and more than 45% of those were observed once. Clones ranked in the top ten supply 0.65% to 0.9% of the sample.

Sequencing input: central memory CD4+ T cells from blood. This TCR came from a man younger than 40 with type 1 diabetes.

The sequenced DNA: TGTGCCAGCAGCTTGACAGGGCGTAACTATGGCTACACCTTC. Protein translation: CASSLTGRNYGYTF. The chain is assembled from TRBV5-6 and TRBJ1-2; the D gene is possibly TRBD1, with 6 bases matching. From its cysteine to its phenylalanine, the CDR3 spans 14 amino acids. Only the CDR3 region is kept as DNA, spanning 42 bases read in frame from base 1. The germline V gene yields SGHDT for CDR1 and YYEEEE for CDR2. Deletion took 1 base off V and 1 base off J, with a span of 8 bases between the germline ends.